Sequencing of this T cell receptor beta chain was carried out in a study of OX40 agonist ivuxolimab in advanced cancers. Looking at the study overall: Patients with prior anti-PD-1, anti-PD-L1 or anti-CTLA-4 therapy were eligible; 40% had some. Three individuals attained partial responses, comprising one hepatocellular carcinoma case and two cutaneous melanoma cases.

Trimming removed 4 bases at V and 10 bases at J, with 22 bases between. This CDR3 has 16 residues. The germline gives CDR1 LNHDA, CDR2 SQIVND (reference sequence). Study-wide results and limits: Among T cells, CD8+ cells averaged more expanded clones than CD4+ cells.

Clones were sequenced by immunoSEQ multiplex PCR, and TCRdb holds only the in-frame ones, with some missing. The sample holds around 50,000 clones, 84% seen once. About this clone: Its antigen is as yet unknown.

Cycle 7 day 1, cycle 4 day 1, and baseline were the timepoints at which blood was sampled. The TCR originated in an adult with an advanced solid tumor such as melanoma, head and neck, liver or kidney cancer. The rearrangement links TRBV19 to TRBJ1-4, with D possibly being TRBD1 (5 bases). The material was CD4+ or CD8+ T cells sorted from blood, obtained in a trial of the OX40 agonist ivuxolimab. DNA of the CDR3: TGTGCCAGTAGTACGACGGGACCCACGGGCGCCGGAAAACTGTTTTTT. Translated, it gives CASSTTGPTGAGKLFF. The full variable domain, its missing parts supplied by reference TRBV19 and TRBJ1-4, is DGGITQSPKYLFRKEGQNVTLSCEQNLNHDAMYWYRQDPGQGLRLIYYSQIVNDFQKGDIAEGYSVSREKKESFPLTVTSAQKNPTAFYLCASSTTGPTGAGKLFFGSGTQLSVL.